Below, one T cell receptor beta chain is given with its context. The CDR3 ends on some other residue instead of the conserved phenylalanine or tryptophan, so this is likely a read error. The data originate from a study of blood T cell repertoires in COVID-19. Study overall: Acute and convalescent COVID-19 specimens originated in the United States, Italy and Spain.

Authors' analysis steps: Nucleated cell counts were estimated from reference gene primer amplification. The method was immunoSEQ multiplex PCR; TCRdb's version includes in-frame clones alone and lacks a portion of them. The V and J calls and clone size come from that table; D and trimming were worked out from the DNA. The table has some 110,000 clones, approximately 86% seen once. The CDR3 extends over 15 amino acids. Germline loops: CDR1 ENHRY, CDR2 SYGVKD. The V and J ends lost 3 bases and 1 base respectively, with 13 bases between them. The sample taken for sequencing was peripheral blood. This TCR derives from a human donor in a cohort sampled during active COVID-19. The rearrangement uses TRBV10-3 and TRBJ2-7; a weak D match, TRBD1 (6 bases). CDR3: CAISDPGHLSYEQYL. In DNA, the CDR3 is TGTGCCATCAGTGACCCGGGACACTTATCCTACGAGCAGTACCTC.